The rows below give T cell receptor beta chains drawn from one sample of a study of T cell responses to AZD1222 COVID-19 vaccine. This table comes from immunoSEQ multiplex PCR, and its TCRdb copy is limited to in-frame clones, with some not included. This sample carries about 90,000 clones, around 88% of them seen once, and the ten largest clones take about 9.3%. The source material was peripheral blood, sampled on day 0 of MenACWY control vaccination. The receptors originated from an adult in good health. CDR3s leave out the opening cysteine and the closing phenylalanine or tryptophan. D genes are given only for firm matches.

V gene	J gene	D gene	CDR3 protein
TRBV28	TRBJ2-7	NA	ASSLSNSYEQY
TRBV7-8	TRBJ2-5	TRBD2	ASSLMGDTGLGQTQY
TRBV6-1	TRBJ1-2	NA	ASSEFGSSLNGYT
TRBV7-8	TRBJ2-5	NA	ASRSDMGETQY
TRBV28	TRBJ2-1	TRBD1	ASSLAGQGPYNEQF
TRBV6-5	TRBJ1-2	NA	ASSRGGLEGYT
TRBV7-4	TRBJ2-7	NA	ASSRTRVYYEQY
TRBV28	TRBJ2-7	TRBD1	ASSSTGDDSKQY
TRBV18	TRBJ2-7	TRBD1	ASSLPGGSAYEQY
TRBV7-9	TRBJ1-6	NA	ASSLDGYASPLH
TRBV15	TRBJ1-1	TRBD1	ATSPGRGVNTEAF
TRBV5-1	TRBJ1-1	NA	ASSLADPSAEAF
TRBV3-1/TRBV3-2	TRBJ1-1	NA	ASSQLNTGLNTEAF
TRBV5-1	TRBJ1-1	NA	ASSLGREVPNTEAF
TRBV6-5	TRBJ1-4	TRBD1	ASRRQGDGEKLF
TRBV10-3	TRBJ2-1	TRBD2	AISDLAGASPNEQF
TRBV11-1	TRBJ2-1	TRBD1	ASSFSDRGLGEQF
TRBV6-1	TRBJ2-7	TRBD1	ASSEARWDSSYEQY
TRBV15	TRBJ1-1	TRBD1	ATSRTGAQNAF
TRBV7-8	TRBJ1-5	NA	ASSLGGGPNQPQH
TRBV6-5	TRBJ1-3	NA	ASRGVSGNTIY
TRBV6-4	TRBJ2-1	NA	ASSAGGTAGHEQF
TRBV18	TRBJ2-1	TRBD2	ASSPGLAGPSSYNEQF